The following is a T cell receptor (beta chain) sequence with its context. The entry originates in a study of shared clonotypes between healthy human individuals. Some clones are missing from TCRdb's copy, which holds only in-frame ones; the method was immunoSEQ multiplex PCR. Of around 2.1 million clones detected, 85% to 95% appear once; the ten largest clones hold under 2%. CD8 cells regarded as naive lacked CD45RO, were positively chosen for CCR7, and omitted terminally differentiated effector memory CD45RA+ cells. Germline CDR1 and CDR2: SQVTM and ANQGSEA. Trimming pared 5 bases from V and 11 bases from J, leaving 15 bases between. The CDR3 has 11 amino acids.

The rearrangement uses TRBV29-1 and TRBJ1-1; D may be TRBD1 (5 bases). The TCR comes from a man aged 18 to 30 in good health. Some clones in this sample may be carry-over from other donors' samples. The sample was naive CD8+ T cells from PBMCs. This chain's CDR3 is CSVLRDDVAFF. The CDR3 nucleotides are TGCAGCGTTCTCCGGGACGACGTCGCTTTCTTT. Drawing the rest from reference TRBV29-1 and TRBJ1-1, the complete variable domain is SAVISQKPSRDICQRGTSLTIQCQVDSQVTMMFWYRQQPGQSLTLIATANQGSEATYESGFVIDKFPISRPNLTFSTLTVSNMSPEDSSIYLCSVLRDDVAFFGQGTRLTVV.